This T cell receptor beta chain was profiled in a study of blood T cell repertoires in COVID-19. Study-wide background: Specimens from acute and convalescent COVID-19 originated in the United States, Italy and Spain. In each case, the material was cDNA or gDNA derived from T cells, B-cell-depleted T cells, or PBMCs.

Original processing notes: Reference gene primers were amplified, and this amplification served to estimate nucleated cell counts. Data came from immunoSEQ multiplex PCR; TCRdb stores just in-frame clones and leaves some out. The V and J calls and clone size are taken from that table; D and trimming were inferred from the DNA. The sample holds about 200,000 clones; around four fifths are singletons and the top ten take roughly 8.2%. One Seattle source followed patients from active infection through their disease course. Germline V CDR1 and CDR2: MNHEY, SVGEGT. V lost 4 bases to trimming and J lost 2 bases, with 10 bases between them. The CDR3 runs 14 residues.

This TCR was sampled from a woman of 80 years or more with COVID-19, enrolled during active disease. The sample taken for sequencing was peripheral blood. The chain employs TRBV6-2 or TRBV6-3 and TRBJ2-3, with TRBD2 as a possible D gene (6 bases). The DNA for the CDR3 is TGTGCCAGCAGTTGGCCGGGAGCCACAGATACGCAGTATTTT. Translating it yields CASSWPGATDTQYF.